A single sample gave rise to the 19 T cell receptor beta chains below, sequenced in a study of cytomegalovirus exposure and HLA in healthy donors. The PCR contained 60 Vbeta and 13 Jbeta primers. The repertoire was sequenced with immunoSEQ multiplex PCR; TCRdb's copy has only in-frame clones and lacks some. The table lists around 130,000 clones, 75% to 90% of them singletons. The sample comprised PBMCs. Receptor source: a woman in her forties in good health and CMV-seropositive.

This clone turned up a few times. The chain links TRBV4-3 to TRBJ2-3, with 9 bases lining up with TRBD2. Trimming at V came to 1 base and at J to 10 bases, leaving 9 bases not matched to a gene. The CDR3 extends over 15 amino acids. Germline loops: CDR1 LGHNA, CDR2 YSLEER. The CDR3 DNA reads as TGCGCCAGCAGCCAAGCACTAGCGGGCCCTTATTCGCAGTATTTT. Translated, it gives CASSQALAGPYSQYF.

The chain is built from TRBV5-1 and TRBJ1-1; TRBD1 might be the D (5 bases). Trimming removed 2 bases at V and 2 bases at J, with 7 bases between. Germline V gene sequence: CDR1 SGHRS, CDR2 YFSETQ. CDR3 length: 13 residues. CDR3 loop: CASSFTGNTEAFF. The DNA for the CDR3 is TGCGCCAGCAGCTTTACAGGAAACACTGAAGCTTTCTTT.

The chain recombines TRBV7-3 with TRBJ2-1; a possible D gene is TRBD2 (7 bases). V lost 5 bases and J 6 bases, leaving 20 bases between the germline ends. This CDR3 comprises 16 residues. In germline, CDR1 is SGHTA, CDR2 FQGTGA. The CDR3 spells CASSLAPRGGRNEQFF. The CDR3, as DNA: TGTGCCAGCAGCCTAGCCCCGAGGGGGGGTCGCAATGAGCAGTTCTTC.

In the case of this clone: The same CDR3 is also encoded by other DNA sequences in this sample. The chain carries TRBV19 and TRBJ1-2, with 7 bases fitting TRBD1. The CDR3 runs 14 residues. Germline CDR1 LNHDA, CDR2 SQIVND (reference sequence). J gave up 4 bases and V 3 bases, and 5 bases lay outside the gene matches. The CDR3 spells CASSIPGGSYGYTF. The CDR3, as DNA: TGTGCCAGTAGTATCCCAGGGGGGAGCTATGGCTACACCTTC.

This clone was counted only a few times. This chain links TRBV19 with TRBJ1-6; D remains unclear. Trimming left V 1 base short and J 0 bases short, with 7 bases between. The CDR3 is made up of 16 amino acids. Germline CDR1 is LNHDA and CDR2 is SQIVND (reference sequence). For the CDR3, the DNA is TGTGCCAGTAGTATAGGCGAGAGCTCCTATAATTCACCCCTCCACTTT. Amino acids: CASSIGESSYNSPLHF.

This clone has only a few counts. V and J are TRBV29-1 and TRBJ2-1, with 12 positions matching TRBD2. This CDR3 is built from 13 residues. The germline V gene has CDR1 SQVTM and CDR2 ANQGSEA. With V trimmed by 3 bases and J by 8 bases, 2 bases remained unmatched. This chain's CDR3 is CSVERTSGDEQFF. CDR3 DNA sequence: TGCAGCGTTGAGCGGACTAGCGGGGATGAGCAGTTCTTC.

Concerning this clone itself: The germline gene is not matched at one end of the junction; a read error may be the cause. V is TRBV7-7 and J is TRBJ2-2; 7 positions match TRBD1. The CDR3 has 16 residues. Germline values: CDR1 SSHAT, CDR2 FNYEAQ (reference sequence). The CDR3 nucleotides are TGTGCTAGCAGGGAATCTGGACAGGCGGACACCGGGGAGCTGTTTTTT. As protein: CASRESGQADTGELFF.

The V and J genes are TRBV19 and TRBJ2-7; TRBD1 agrees at 9 bases. The CDR3 is 14 residues long. The junction had 9 bases not matched to a gene; V was cut back by 6 bases and J by 6 bases. The germline gives CDR1 LNHDA, CDR2 SQIVND (reference sequence). CDR3 protein: CASRSPGQGPEQYF. As DNA, the CDR3 is TGTGCCAGTAGGTCCCCGGGACAGGGACCCGAGCAGTACTTC.

The gene calls are TRBV10-3 and TRBJ1-5; D is uncertain. Trimming left V 2 bases short and J 0 bases short, with 8 bases between. Germline CDR1 is ENHRY and CDR2 is SYGVKD. The CDR3 length is 15 residues. The CDR3 sequence: CAISENGDSNQPQHF. The CDR3 coding sequence is TGTGCCATCAGTGAGAACGGAGATAGCAATCAGCCCCAGCATTTT.

In regard to this clone: One end of the junction fails to match germline, which may point to a read error. The J gene is TRBJ2-1, the V gene TRBV29-1; 8 nucleotides agree with TRBD2. This CDR3 comprises 13 residues. Germline V gene lookup returns CDR1 SQVTM and CDR2 ANQGSEA. The CDR3 reads CSGGTSSSNEQFF. CDR3 coding DNA: TGCAGCGGCGGGACTAGTTCCTCCAATGAGCAGTTCTTC.

This clone showed up just once. V gene TRBV4-3 combines with J gene TRBJ2-2, with 11 bases matching TRBD2. The V and J ends lost 5 bases and 5 bases, in that order; junction bases with no gene match: 7. Germline CDR1 and CDR2: LGHNA and YSLEER. The CDR3 runs 16 residues. The chain's CDR3 is CASSWVAGGLTGELFF. DNA of the CDR3: TGCGCCAGCAGCTGGGTAGCGGGAGGGCTGACCGGGGAGCTGTTTTTT.

In DNA, the CDR3 is TGTGCCAGCAGCATTACAGCTTCCTACGAGCAGTACTTC. Amino acids: CASSITASYEQYF. This sequence joins TRBV6-5 and TRBJ2-7; the D is unclear. Trimming removed 6 bases at V and 1 base at J, with 10 bases between. The CDR3 totals 13 residues. Germline-derived CDR1 and CDR2 are MNHEY and SVGAGI.

V usage is TRBV6-5 and J usage is TRBJ1-1; D perhaps matches TRBD1 (5 bases). Germline V gene sequence: CDR1 MNHEY, CDR2 SVGAGI. With 0 bases removed from V and 4 bases from J, the gap between germline ends came to 6 bases. The CDR3 extends over 13 amino acids. The CDR3 spells CASSYSDITEAFF. For the CDR3, the DNA is TGTGCCAGCAGTTACTCGGACATCACTGAAGCTTTCTTT.

This clone is categorized as medium-sized (0.01 to 0.1%). This sequence joins TRBV28 and TRBJ1-1, with TRBD1 as a possible D gene (5 bases). Germline CDR1 reads MDHEN; CDR2 reads SYDVKM. This CDR3 spans 15 amino acids. The V end lost 4 bases, the J end lost 3 bases, and 15 bases lay between the germline ends. The DNA of the CDR3 is TGTGCCAGCAGTTCCAAAAAGGGACTGTACACTGAAGCTTTCTTT. It specifies CASSSKKGLYTEAFF.

This chain connects TRBV5-6 to TRBJ2-3; the D gene is possibly TRBD2 (5 bases). From germline, CDR1 is SGHDT and CDR2 YYEEEE. Between the trimmed V and J ends, which lost 3 bases and 2 bases, there was a span of 19 bases. The CDR3 runs to 17 residues. CDR3: CASSWTSGSQHTDTQYF. The DNA of the CDR3 is TGTGCCAGCAGCTGGACCTCGGGATCCCAACACACAGATACGCAGTATTTT. Together with reference TRBV5-6 and TRBJ2-3, the CDR3 gives the full variable domain: DAGVTQSPTHLIKTRGQQVTLRCSPKSGHDTVSWYQQALGQGPQFIFQYYEEEERQRGNFPDRFSGHQFPNYSSELNVNALLLGDSALYLCASSWTSGSQHTDTQYFGPGTRLTVL.

CDR3 protein: CASRAEGYTEAFF. DNA for the CDR3: TGTGCCAGCAGGGCGGAGGGTTACACTGAAGCTTTCTTT. The genes are TRBV27 and TRBJ1-1, with unresolved D. Trimming cost V 6 bases and J 3 bases, with 11 bases left between them. This CDR3 has 13 amino acids. Germline V gene sequence: CDR1 MNHEY, CDR2 SMNVEV (reference sequence).

The chain has TRBV7-2 and TRBJ2-5, with D possibly being TRBD2 (5 bases). With the DNA end fitting TRBJ2-7 better, the J assignment may be wrong. Germline CDR1 SGHTA, CDR2 FQGNSA. The CDR3 is made up of 14 amino acids. CDR3 bases: TGTGCCAGCAGCTTAGGGCTAGCATCCTACGAGCAGTACTTC. Encoded protein: CASSLGLASYEQYF.

The V gene is TRBV2, the J gene TRBJ2-3; TRBD2 matches at 9 bases. CDR1 SNHLY and CDR2 FYNNEI come from the germline V gene. Unmatched junction bases numbered 13, after V lost 8 bases and J lost 1 base. This CDR3 comprises 17 residues. The CDR3 sequence is CASALGGSGRGTDTQYF. The CDR3 DNA reads as TGTGCCAGCGCCCTTGGGGGTAGCGGGAGAGGCACAGATACGCAGTATTTT. The full variable domain, its missing parts supplied by reference TRBV2 and TRBJ2-3, is EPEVTQTPSHQVTQMGQEVILRCVPISNHLYFYWYRQILGQKVEFLVSFYNNEISEKSEIFDDQFSVERPDGSNFTLKIRSTKLEDSAMYFCASALGGSGRGTDTQYFGPGTRLTVL.

This chain joins TRBV30 and TRBJ1-4; D gene unclear. The CDR3 totals 12 residues. Trimming cost V 5 bases and J 8 bases, with 12 bases left between them. The germline CDR1 and CDR2 sequences are GTSNPN and SVGIG (reference sequence). As DNA, the CDR3 is TGTGCCTGGGCTCGCAGAGGAGAAAAACTGTTTTTT. This gives the protein CAWARRGEKLFF.